One sample yielded the 19 T cell receptor beta chains listed below, sequenced in a study of read filtering for tumor transcriptome and immune sequencing. From approximately 430 ng of RNA, a library with molecular barcoded alpha/delta and beta/gamma adaptors was made. In TCRdb, the reads were re-called with MiXCR into one record per CDR3 protein. The sample holds 75,000 to 95,000 distinct CDR3 sequences, roughly a fifth seen once. Sequencing was carried out using a population of CD138-negative cells sorted from bone marrow. These receptor sequences come from a donor aged 40 or older with multiple myeloma.

About this clonotype: A read error is possible here, since a much larger clone lies one base away. The V call is TRBV7-2, the J call TRBJ2-1; the match to TRBD2 covers 7 bases. The CDR3 extends over 14 amino acids. CDR1 is SGHTA, CDR2 FQGNSA, per germline. Trimming took 5 bases from V and 11 from J; bases not matched to a gene: 12. CDR3 residues: CASSPEGGGNKQFF. CDR3 nucleotide sequence: TGTGCCAGCAGCCCGGAAGGCGGGGGAAATAAGCAGTTCTTC.

This clonotype was seen repeatedly, ten times or more. The chain uses TRBV11-3 and TRBJ1-5, with D possibly TRBD1 on 5 matching bases. The CDR3 extends over 13 amino acids. Trimming pared 0 bases from V and 7 bases from J, leaving 7 bases between. Germline V gene lookup returns CDR1 SGHNT and CDR2 YENEEA. CDR3 nucleotides: TGTGCCAGCAGCTTAGATCGACAGCAGCCCCAGCATTTT. Amino acid sequence: CASSLDRQQPQHF. The full variable domain, in which reference TRBV11-3 and TRBJ1-5 provide the parts outside the CDR3, is EAGVVQSPRYKIIEKKQPVAFWCNPISGHNTLYWYLQNLGQGPELLIRYENEEAVDDSQLPKDRFSAERLKGVDSTLKIQPAELGDSAVYLCASSLDRQQPQHFGDGTRLSIL.

In this sample, this clonotype turned up once. One base away lies a much larger clone, so this may be a sequencing read error. CDR3 region: CSVVPDGRNQPQHF. For the CDR3, the DNA is TGCAGCGTTGTCCCAGACGGAAGGAATCAGCCCCAGCATTTT. This chain joins TRBV29-1 and TRBJ1-5; unclear D gene. Germline CDR1 and CDR2: SQVTM and ANQGSEA. The CDR3 loop spans 14 amino acids. Trimming removed 4 bases from V and 4 bases from J, with 14 bases in between.

Comments on this clonotype: At one end, the junction sequence differs from germline, possibly due to a read error. The CDR3 bases are TGTGCCAGCAGAGAAAGCTCCTACAATGAGCAGCTCTTC. This encodes CASRESSYNEQLF. The chain employs TRBV2 and TRBJ2-1; D is uncertain. The CDR3 totals 13 residues. Germline V gene sequence: CDR1 SNHLY, CDR2 FYNNEI.

The gene calls are TRBV7-9 and TRBJ2-7; D remains unclear. The germline V gene encodes CDR1 SEHNR and CDR2 FQNEAQ (reference sequence). The CDR3 loop spans 12 amino acids. V gave up 3 bases and J gave up 4 bases, with 7 bases separating them. DNA of the CDR3: TGTGCCAGCAGCTTTGGTCTGTACGAGCAGTACTTC. This sequence encodes CASSFGLYEQYF.

In this sample, this clonotype turned up many times. V is TRBV7-9 and J is TRBJ2-7; D is possibly TRBD1 or TRBD2 (5 bases each). The CDR3 has 15 residues. The V end lost 5 bases, the J end lost 2 bases, and 16 bases lay between the germline ends. From germline, CDR1 is SEHNR and CDR2 FQNEAQ (reference sequence). The CDR3 spells CASSPGGGGTYEQYF. CDR3 sequence (DNA): TGTGCCAGCAGCCCCGGTGGGGGTGGCACCTACGAGCAGTACTTC.

This clonotype has at least ten counts. The chain links TRBV7-2 to TRBJ2-2; weak D call: TRBD1 (6 bases). V lost 4 bases and J lost 7, with 16 bases in between. The CDR3 runs to 15 residues. Per germline, CDR1 SGHTA and CDR2 FQGNSA. The CDR3 here is CASSWKTGQVGELFF. The CDR3 DNA sequence: TGTGCCAGCAGCTGGAAGACAGGCCAGGTCGGGGAGCTGTTTTTT.

In this sample, this clonotype turned up a few times. The chain is built from TRBV6-6 and TRBJ2-4, with TRBD2 matching over 7 bases. The CDR3 loop spans 16 amino acids. CDR1 is MNHNY, CDR2 SVGAGI, per germline (reference sequence). V trimming: 3 bases; J trimming: 1 base; junction bases outside the gene matches: 6. DNA for the CDR3: TGTGCCAGCAGTTATAAGGCTAGCGGTGCCAAAAACATTCAGTACTTC. Protein sequence: CASSYKASGAKNIQYF.

There are many counts of this clonotype. The chain couples TRBV6-5 to TRBJ1-6; tentative D call: TRBD1 (5 bases). With 7 bases removed from V and 14 bases from J, the gap between germline ends came to 21 bases. The CDR3 has 14 amino acids. Looked up from germline, CDR1 is MNHEY and CDR2 is SVGAGI. CDR3 region: CASINVAGRGTLHF. For the CDR3, the DNA is TGTGCCAGCATCAATGTCGCAGGGCGCGGGACCCTCCACTTT.

This clonotype was counted many times. The chain recombines TRBV11-2 with TRBJ2-4, with a tentative D call TRBD2 (6 bases). The CDR3 totals 14 residues. The ends were cut back, 4 bases at V and 8 bases at J, with 15 bases in the middle. Germline loops: CDR1 SGHAT, CDR2 FQNNGV. This chain's CDR3 is CASSSPPRRDIQYF. The CDR3 nucleotides read TGTGCCAGCAGCTCGCCTCCTCGGAGGGACATTCAGTACTTC.

Points on this clonotype: A much larger clone is a single base away; this may be a read error. The V and J genes are TRBV7-9 and TRBJ2-1; 8 bases map to TRBD1. V lost 3 bases to trimming and J lost 6 bases; unmatched junction nucleotides: 7. There are 15 residues in the CDR3. Germline V gives CDR1 SEHNR, CDR2 FQNEAQ (reference sequence). CDR3 DNA: TGTGCCAGCAGCTTCTCCGGGACAGGTATCAATGAGCAGTTCTTC. It encodes CASSFSGTGINEQFF.

The CDR3 protein is CASSLGQSTGELFF. CDR3 sequence (DNA): TGTGCCAGCAGCTTAGGACAGAGCACCGGGGAGCTGTTTTTT. The chain couples TRBV5-4 to TRBJ2-2; weak D call: TRBD1 (6 bases). CDR1 is SGHNT and CDR2 is YYREEE in the germline V gene (reference sequence). V dropped 2 bases and J dropped 4 bases, with 9 bases sitting between them. The CDR3 loop spans 14 amino acids. The full variable domain, its missing parts supplied by reference TRBV5-4 and TRBJ2-2, is ETGVTQSPTHLIKTRGQQVTLRCSSQSGHNTVSWYQQALGQGPQFIFQYYREEENGRGNFPPRFSGLQFPNYSSELNVNALELDDSALYLCASSLGQSTGELFFGEGSRLTVL.

With respect to this clonotype: Just one base apart from a much larger clone, this may be a read error. This rearrangement joins TRBV5-1 to TRBJ1-1; no firm D call. CDR1 and CDR2 from the germline V gene are SGHRS and YFSETQ. The CDR3 has 13 amino acids. CDR3 sequence reads: CTSSLVANTEAFF. The CDR3 DNA reads as TGCACCAGCAGCTTGGTGGCGAACACTGAAGCTTTCTTT.

The chain is built from TRBV6-1 and TRBJ1-1; D is ambiguous. V shed 1 base and J shed 0 bases, with 6 bases lying between them. Per germline, CDR1 MNHNS and CDR2 SASEGT. The CDR3 has 14 residues. CDR3 protein: CASSEVGVNTEAFF. CDR3 DNA sequence: TGTGCCAGCAGTGAAGTCGGGGTGAACACTGAAGCTTTCTTT.

In this sample, this clonotype turned up many times. This sequence joins TRBV5-1 and TRBJ2-1; 9 bases are shared with TRBD1. The germline CDR1 and CDR2 sequences are SGHRS and YFSETQ. The CDR3 length is 14 residues. The junction had 1 base not matched to a gene; V was cut back by 0 bases and J by 6 bases. DNA of the CDR3: TGCGCCAGCAGCTTGGAGACAGGGGGCAATGAGCAGTTCTTC. Translated, it gives CASSLETGGNEQFF.

Details on this clonotype: Given a much more abundant clone one base away, this may be a read error. The rearrangement uses TRBV27 and TRBJ1-5; a weak D match, TRBD1 (5 bases). Germline values: CDR1 MNHEY, CDR2 SMNVEV (reference sequence). This CDR3 contains 13 residues. V was trimmed by 5 bases and J by 9 bases, leaving 14 bases between them. This CDR3 is CASSRDGWRPQHF. CDR3 nucleotides: TGTGCCAGCAGTCGGGACGGATGGCGGCCCCAGCATTTT.

Ten or more counts support this clonotype. V usage is TRBV29-1 and J usage is TRBJ2-1, with 10 bases fitting TRBD1. CDR3 length: 20 residues. The germline V gene has CDR1 SQVTM and CDR2 ANQGSEA. V dropped 1 base and J dropped 6; count of bases not matched to a gene: 21. The CDR3 spells CSVEAPMTGGRGVGLNEQFF. For the CDR3, the DNA is TGCAGCGTTGAAGCCCCCATGACAGGGGGCAGGGGCGTGGGCCTCAATGAGCAGTTCTTC.

V and J are TRBV6-5 and TRBJ2-3; 10 positions agree with TRBD2. Looked up from germline, CDR1 is MNHEY and CDR2 is SVGAGI. J was trimmed by 4 bases and V by 6 bases; bases with no gene match: 4. The CDR3 loop spans 14 amino acids. The CDR3 nucleotides read TGTGCCAGCAGGGCTAGCGGGAGAGCAGATACGCAGTATTTT. It is translated as CASRASGRADTQYF.

This clonotype occurred many times. This chain links TRBV18 with TRBJ1-5; D is perhaps TRBD1 (5 bases). Trimming took 3 bases from V and 7 from J, leaving 13 bases between them. The CDR3 sequence is 14 residues long. Germline V gene sequence: CDR1 KGHSH, CDR2 LQKENI. CDR3 sequence: CASSPGREGQPQHF. The CDR3 nucleotides read TGTGCCAGCTCACCGGGCAGGGAAGGACAGCCCCAGCATTTT.